This TCR beta chain was identified during a study of blood T cell repertoires in COVID-19. This CDR3 has 16 residues. Germline CDR1 is SGHVS and CDR2 is FQNEAQ. V was clipped by 0 bases and J by 4 bases; unmatched bases: 3. Study members were between about 18 and 95 years old and lived in 20 to 25 US regions. Categorization into cohorts depended on clinical history that participants reported. Here immunoSEQ multiplex PCR was the method, and the copy in TCRdb shows in-frame clones only, minus some. Here the sample spans approximately 260,000 clones, approximately 86% being singletons. This clone was seen just once.

The TCR sequence derives from a woman aged 40 to 50 with acute COVID-19. The sequencing sample was made of PBMCs or T cells enriched from blood (not recorded which). The chain is built from TRBV7-8 and TRBJ1-4; 9 bases are shared with TRBD1. The chain's CDR3 is CASSLAGQGINEKLFF. The CDR3 coding sequence is TGTGCCAGCAGCTTAGCGGGACAGGGAATTAATGAAAAACTGTTTTTT.